This T cell receptor beta chain was identified in a study of cytomegalovirus exposure and HLA in healthy donors. Study-wide results and limits: Later analysis demonstrated an association between a missense DCLRE1C variant and TCR beta V- and J-gene trimming.

With 60 Vbeta and 13 Jbeta primers, the PCR was carried out. How the authors handled the data: Among the unique TCR beta chains that a later analysis counted, roughly 80 million in all, about 11 million were shared. Sequencing used immunoSEQ multiplex PCR; TCRdb keeps in-frame clones, though not all of them. The V and J calls and clone size come from that table; D and trimming were worked out from the DNA. The profile shows 100,000 to 150,000 clones, about 86% of them singletons. For this clone: What it binds is unknown.

The sequence was collected from a man aged 18 to 29 in good health and CMV-seronegative. Material for sequencing was PBMCs.

CDR3 DNA sequence: TGCGCCAGCAGCTTGGGACAGGGACCAGATACGCAGTATTTT. This sequence encodes CASSLGQGPDTQYF. This chain connects TRBV5-1 to TRBJ2-3; 7 bases map to TRBD1. The CDR3 extends over 14 amino acids. The germline gives CDR1 SGHRS, CDR2 YFSETQ. The V gene end was trimmed by 0 bases and the J gene end by 4 bases; junction bases not matched to a gene: 2.